This TCR beta chain was captured by sequencing in a study of cytomegalovirus exposure and HLA in healthy donors. Study at large: Among about 380 genotyped donors, roughly 81% fell in the Caucasian-associated ancestry cluster.

Study-wide points: Immune exposure information available was restricted to CMV serostatus. Many donors shared some public TCRs, even though most TCR sequences were rare.

The PCR contained 60 Vbeta and 13 Jbeta primers. Using immunoSEQ multiplex PCR, the repertoire was profiled, and TCRdb retains in-frame clones only, with some absent. The table counts tens of thousands of clones; less than 4% lies in the top ten. Comments on this clone: Its antigen is unknown.

The V segment lost 0 bases and the J segment 1 base; nucleotides outside the gene matches: 10. The CDR3 covers 17 residues. The germline V gene encodes CDR1 SGHRS and CDR2 YFSETQ. V usage is TRBV5-1 and J usage is TRBJ2-7, with 7 bases that match TRBD2. The sample was PBMCs. This clonotype was obtained from a male donor in good health and CMV-seronegative. For the CDR3, the DNA is TGCGCCAGCAGCTTGGCCCCGACTAGCCTATTATCCTACGAGCAGTACTTC. Amino acids: CASSLAPTSLLSYEQYF.